This TCR beta chain was recovered during a study of human T cells and chemical hapten exposure. Across the study: Sensitization was performed using 2% DPC on an approximately 2 cm by approximately 2 cm upper inner arm skin site.

Study results and caveats: The count of PT1 expanded TCRs correlated positively with patch test score.

As for time point: patch test 1, 2 weeks after DPC sensitization. Treatment specified: therapeutic diphenylcyclopropenone sensitization with weekly scalp DPC. This clonotype has more than one count but fewer than ten. Antigen unknown. The study's library attached unique molecular identifiers to single cDNA molecules. TCRdb processed the RACE reads anew with MiXCR; each CDR3 protein has one entry. The sample lists approximately 100,000 distinct CDR3 sequences, roughly 9.6% occurring once. The sequence came from a woman between 40 and 50 years old with alopecia areata. Some clones in this sample may be carry-over from other donors' samples. Specimen: whole blood, collected in connection with sensitization to the hapten diphenylcyclopropenone (DPC).

The CDR3 region is CASSYSRQGRGYTF. In DNA, the CDR3 is TGTGCCAGCAGTTACTCCAGACAGGGTCGCGGCTACACCTTC. The V and J genes are TRBV6-5 and TRBJ1-2; 7 nucleotides align to TRBD1. This CDR3 contains 14 residues. Germline loops: CDR1 MNHEY, CDR2 SVGAGI. The trim removed 0 bases at V and 8 bases at J, leaving 6 bases unmatched.